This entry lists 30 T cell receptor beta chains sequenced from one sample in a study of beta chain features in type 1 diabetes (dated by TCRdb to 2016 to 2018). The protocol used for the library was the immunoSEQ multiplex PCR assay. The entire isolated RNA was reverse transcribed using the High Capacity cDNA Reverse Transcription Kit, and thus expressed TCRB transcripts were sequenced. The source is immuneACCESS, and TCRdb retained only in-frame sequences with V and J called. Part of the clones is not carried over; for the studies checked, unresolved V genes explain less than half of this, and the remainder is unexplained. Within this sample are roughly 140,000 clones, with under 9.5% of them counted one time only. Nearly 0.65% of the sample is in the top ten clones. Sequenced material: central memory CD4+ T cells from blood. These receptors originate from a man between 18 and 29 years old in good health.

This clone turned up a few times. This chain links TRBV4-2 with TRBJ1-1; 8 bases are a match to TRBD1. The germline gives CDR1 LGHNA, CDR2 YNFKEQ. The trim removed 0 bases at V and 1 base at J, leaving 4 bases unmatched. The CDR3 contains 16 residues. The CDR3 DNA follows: TGTGCCAGCAGCCAAGAAGCCACAGGGGGGAACACTGAAGCTTTCTTT. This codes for CASSQEATGGNTEAFF.

As DNA, the CDR3 is TGTGCCAGCAGCCAATCCCTAGCGGGCTCCAATGAGCAGTTCTTC. Translated, it gives CASSQSLAGSNEQFF. The chain combines TRBV4-2 with TRBJ2-1; TRBD2 agrees at 8 bases. The CDR3 spans 15 residues. After removal of 2 bases from V and 6 bases from J, the junction contained 6 bases not matched to a gene. CDR1 and CDR2 from the germline V gene are LGHNA and YNFKEQ.

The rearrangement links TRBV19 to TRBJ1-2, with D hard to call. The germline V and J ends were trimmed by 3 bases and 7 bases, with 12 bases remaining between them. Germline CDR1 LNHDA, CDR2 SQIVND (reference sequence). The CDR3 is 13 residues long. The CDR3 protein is CASSISGFFGYTF. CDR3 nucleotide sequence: TGTGCCAGTAGTATCTCGGGATTTTTTGGCTACACCTTC.

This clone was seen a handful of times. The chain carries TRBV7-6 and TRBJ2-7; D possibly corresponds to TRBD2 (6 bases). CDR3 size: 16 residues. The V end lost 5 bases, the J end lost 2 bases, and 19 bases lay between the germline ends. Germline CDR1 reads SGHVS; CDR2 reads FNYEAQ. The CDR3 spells CASSPTATGEAYEQYF. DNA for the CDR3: TGTGCCAGCAGCCCAACGGCGACGGGAGAGGCCTACGAGCAGTACTTC.

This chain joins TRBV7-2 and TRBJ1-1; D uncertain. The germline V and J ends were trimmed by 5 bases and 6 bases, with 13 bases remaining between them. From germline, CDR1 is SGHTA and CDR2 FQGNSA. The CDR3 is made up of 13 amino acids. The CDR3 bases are TGTGCCAGCAGCCGGTGGGGAGAGGCTGAAGCTTTCTTT. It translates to CASSRWGEAEAFF. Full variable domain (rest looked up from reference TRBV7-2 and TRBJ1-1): GAGVSQSPSNKVTEKGKDVELRCDPISGHTALYWYRQSLGQGLEFLIYFQGNSAPDKSGLPSDRFSAERTGGSVSTLTIQRTQQEDSAVYLCASSRWGEAEAFFGQGTRLTVV.

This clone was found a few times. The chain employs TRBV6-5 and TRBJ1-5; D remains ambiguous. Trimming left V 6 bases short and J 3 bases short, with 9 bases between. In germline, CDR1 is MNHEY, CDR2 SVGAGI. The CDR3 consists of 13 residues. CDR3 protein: CASRPVSNQPQHF. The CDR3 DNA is TGTGCCAGCAGGCCGGTATCCAATCAGCCCCAGCATTTT.

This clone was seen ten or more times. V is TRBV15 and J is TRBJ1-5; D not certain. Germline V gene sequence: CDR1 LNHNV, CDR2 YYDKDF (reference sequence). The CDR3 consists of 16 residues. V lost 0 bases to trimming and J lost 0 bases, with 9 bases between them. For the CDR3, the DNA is TGTGCCACCAGCAGAGATCAAGCAGGTAGCAATCAGCCCCAGCATTTT. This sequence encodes CATSRDQAGSNQPQHF.

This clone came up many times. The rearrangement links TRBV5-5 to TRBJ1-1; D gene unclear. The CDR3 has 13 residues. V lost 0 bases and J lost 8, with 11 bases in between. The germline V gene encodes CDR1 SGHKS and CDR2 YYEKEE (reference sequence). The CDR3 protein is CASSLAPSGEAFF. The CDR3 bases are TGTGCCAGCAGCTTGGCCCCCTCGGGGGAAGCTTTCTTT. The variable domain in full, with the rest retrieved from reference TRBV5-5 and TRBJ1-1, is DAGVTQSPTHLIKTRGQQVTLRCSPISGHKSVSWYQQVLGQGPQFIFQYYEKEERGRGNFPDRFSARQFPNYSSELNVNALLLGDSALYLCASSLAPSGEAFFGQGTRLTVV.

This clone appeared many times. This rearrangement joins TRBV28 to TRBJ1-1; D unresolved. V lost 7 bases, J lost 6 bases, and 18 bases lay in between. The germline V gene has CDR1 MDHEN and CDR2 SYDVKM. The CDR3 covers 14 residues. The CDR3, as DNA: TGTGCCAGCATAATGGTCCCCGGTCTGTCTGAAGCTTTCTTT. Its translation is CASIMVPGLSEAFF. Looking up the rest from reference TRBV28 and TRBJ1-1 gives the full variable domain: DVKVTQSSRYLVKRTGEKVFLECVQDMDHENMFWYRQDPGLGLRLIYFSYDVKMKEKGDIPEGYSVSREKKERFSLILESASTNQTSMYLCASIMVPGLSEAFFGQGTRLTVV.

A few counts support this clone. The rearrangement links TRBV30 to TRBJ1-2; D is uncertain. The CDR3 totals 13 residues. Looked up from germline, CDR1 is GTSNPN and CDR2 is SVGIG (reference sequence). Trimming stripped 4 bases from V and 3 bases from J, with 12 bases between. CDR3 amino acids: CAWTTFGDYGYTF. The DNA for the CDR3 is TGTGCCTGGACCACGTTCGGGGACTATGGCTACACCTTC.

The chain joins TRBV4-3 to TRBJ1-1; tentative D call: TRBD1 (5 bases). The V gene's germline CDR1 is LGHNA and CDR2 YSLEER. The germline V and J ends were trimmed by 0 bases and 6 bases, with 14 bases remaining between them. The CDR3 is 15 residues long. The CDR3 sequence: CASSQDIETGAEAFF. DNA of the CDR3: TGCGCCAGCAGCCAAGATATCGAGACGGGGGCTGAAGCTTTCTTT.

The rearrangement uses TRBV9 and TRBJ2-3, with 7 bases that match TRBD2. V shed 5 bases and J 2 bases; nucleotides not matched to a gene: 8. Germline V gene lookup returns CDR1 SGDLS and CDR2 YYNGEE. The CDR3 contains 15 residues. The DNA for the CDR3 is TGTGCCAGCAGGGTGGGCGGGAGCCCCACAGATACGCAGTATTTT. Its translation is CASRVGGSPTDTQYF.

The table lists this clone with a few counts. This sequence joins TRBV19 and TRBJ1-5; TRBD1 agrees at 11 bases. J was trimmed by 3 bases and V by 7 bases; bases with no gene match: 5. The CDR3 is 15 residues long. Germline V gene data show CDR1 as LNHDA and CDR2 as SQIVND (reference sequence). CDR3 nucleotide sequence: TGTGCCAGTATTGGGACAGGGGGGGCCAATCAGCCCCAGCATTTT. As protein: CASIGTGGANQPQHF.

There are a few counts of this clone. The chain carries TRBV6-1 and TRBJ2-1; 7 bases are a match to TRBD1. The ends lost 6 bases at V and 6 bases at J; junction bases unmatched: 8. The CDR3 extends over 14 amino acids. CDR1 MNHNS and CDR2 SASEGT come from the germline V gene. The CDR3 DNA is TGTGCCAGCAGGGACAGGCTCGGCGCCAATGAGCAGTTCTTC. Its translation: CASRDRLGANEQFF.

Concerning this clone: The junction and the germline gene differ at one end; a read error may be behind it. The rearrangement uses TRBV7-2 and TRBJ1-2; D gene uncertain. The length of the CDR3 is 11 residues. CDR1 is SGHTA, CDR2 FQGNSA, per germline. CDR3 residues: CASSSDREDEF. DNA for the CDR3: TGTGCCAGCAGCTCCGACCGGGAAGATGAGTTC.

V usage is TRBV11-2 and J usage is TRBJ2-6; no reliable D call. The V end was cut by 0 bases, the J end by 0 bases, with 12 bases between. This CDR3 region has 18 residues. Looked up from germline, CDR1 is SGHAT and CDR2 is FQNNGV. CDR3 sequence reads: CASSLDGFLGSGANVLTF. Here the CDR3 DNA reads TGTGCCAGCAGCTTAGACGGGTTCTTAGGCTCTGGGGCCAACGTCCTGACTTTC.

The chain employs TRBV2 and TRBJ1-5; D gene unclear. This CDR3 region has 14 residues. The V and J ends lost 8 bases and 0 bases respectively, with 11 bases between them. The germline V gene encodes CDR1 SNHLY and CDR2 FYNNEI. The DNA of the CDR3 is TGTGCCAGCCACGACGGGTATAGCAATCAGCCCCAGCATTTT. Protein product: CASHDGYSNQPQHF.

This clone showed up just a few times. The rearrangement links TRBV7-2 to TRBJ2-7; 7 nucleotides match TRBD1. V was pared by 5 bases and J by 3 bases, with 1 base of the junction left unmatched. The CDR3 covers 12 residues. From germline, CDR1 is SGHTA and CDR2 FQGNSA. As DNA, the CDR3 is TGTGCCAGCAGCCGACAGGGCTACGAGCAGTACTTC. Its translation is CASSRQGYEQYF.

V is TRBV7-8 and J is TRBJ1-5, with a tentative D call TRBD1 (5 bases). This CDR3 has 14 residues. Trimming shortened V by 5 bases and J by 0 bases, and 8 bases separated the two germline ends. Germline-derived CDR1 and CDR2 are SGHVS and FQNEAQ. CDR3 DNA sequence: TGTGCCAGCAGCCAGGGATATAGCAATCAGCCCCAGCATTTT. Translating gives CASSQGYSNQPQHF. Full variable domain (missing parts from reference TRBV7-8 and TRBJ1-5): GAGVSQSPRYKVAKRGQDVALRCDPISGHVSLFWYQQALGQGPEFLTYFQNEAQLDKSGLPSDRFFAERPEGSVSTLKIQRTQQEDSAVYLCASSQGYSNQPQHFGDGTRLSIL.

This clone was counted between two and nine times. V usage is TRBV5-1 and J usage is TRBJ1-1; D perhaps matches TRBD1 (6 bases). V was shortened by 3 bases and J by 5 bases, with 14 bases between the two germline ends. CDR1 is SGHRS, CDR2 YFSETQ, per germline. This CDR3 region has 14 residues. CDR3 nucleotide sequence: TGCGCCAGCAGCTCTGGGGGGGCTGAAACTGAAGCTTTCTTT. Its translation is CASSSGGAETEAFF.

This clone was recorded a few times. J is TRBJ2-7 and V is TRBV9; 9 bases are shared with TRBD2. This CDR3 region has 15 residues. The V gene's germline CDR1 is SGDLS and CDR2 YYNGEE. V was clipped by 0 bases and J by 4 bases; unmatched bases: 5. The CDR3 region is CASSVVAGGPYEQYF. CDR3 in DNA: TGTGCCAGCAGCGTAGTGGCGGGGGGGCCGTACGAGCAGTACTTC.

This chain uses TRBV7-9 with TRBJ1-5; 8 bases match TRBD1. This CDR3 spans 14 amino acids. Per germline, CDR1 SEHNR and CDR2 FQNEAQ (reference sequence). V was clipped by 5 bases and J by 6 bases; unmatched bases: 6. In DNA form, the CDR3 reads TGTGCCAGCAGCCTAGACAGGGGAGGTCAGCCCCAGCATTTT. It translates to CASSLDRGGQPQHF.

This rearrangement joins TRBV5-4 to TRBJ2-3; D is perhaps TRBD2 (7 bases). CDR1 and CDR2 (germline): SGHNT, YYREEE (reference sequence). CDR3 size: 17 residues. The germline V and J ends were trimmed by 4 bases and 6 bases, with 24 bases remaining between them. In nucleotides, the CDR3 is TGTGCCAGCAGCCAAGAGCTGCGGGGGCCCGCCTGGGATACGCAGTATTTT. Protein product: CASSQELRGPAWDTQYF.

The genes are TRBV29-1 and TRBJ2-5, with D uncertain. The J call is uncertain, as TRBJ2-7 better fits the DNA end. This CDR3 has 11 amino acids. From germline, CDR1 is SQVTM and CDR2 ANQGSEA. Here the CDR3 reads CSVEDPYEQYF. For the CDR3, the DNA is TGCAGCGTTGAAGACCCCTACGAGCAGTACTTC.

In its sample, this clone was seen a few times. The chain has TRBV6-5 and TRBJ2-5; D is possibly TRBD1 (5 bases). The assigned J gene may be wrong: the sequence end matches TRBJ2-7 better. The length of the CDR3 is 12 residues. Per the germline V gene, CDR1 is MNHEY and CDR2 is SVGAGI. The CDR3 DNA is TGTGCCAGCAGTTTCCAGGGTTCCGAGCAGTACTTC. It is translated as CASSFQGSEQYF.

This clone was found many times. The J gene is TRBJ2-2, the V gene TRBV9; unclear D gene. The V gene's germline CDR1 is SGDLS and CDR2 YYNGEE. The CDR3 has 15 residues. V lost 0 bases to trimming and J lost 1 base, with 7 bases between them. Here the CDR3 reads CASSVDSQNTGELFF. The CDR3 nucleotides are TGTGCCAGCAGCGTAGACAGTCAGAACACCGGGGAGCTGTTTTTT.

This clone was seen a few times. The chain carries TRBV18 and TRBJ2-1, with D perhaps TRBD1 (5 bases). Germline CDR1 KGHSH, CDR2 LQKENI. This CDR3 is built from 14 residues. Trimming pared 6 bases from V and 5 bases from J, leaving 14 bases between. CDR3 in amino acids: CASSPSRGNNEQFF. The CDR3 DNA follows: TGTGCCAGCTCCCCGTCTAGGGGAAACAATGAGCAGTTCTTC.

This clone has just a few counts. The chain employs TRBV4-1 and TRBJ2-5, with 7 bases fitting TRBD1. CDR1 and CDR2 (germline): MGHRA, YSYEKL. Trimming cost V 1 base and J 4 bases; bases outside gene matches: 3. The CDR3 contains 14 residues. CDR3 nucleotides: TGCGCCAGCAGCCAAGGACAGGGCTTAGAGACCCAGTACTTC. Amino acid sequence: CASSQGQGLETQYF.

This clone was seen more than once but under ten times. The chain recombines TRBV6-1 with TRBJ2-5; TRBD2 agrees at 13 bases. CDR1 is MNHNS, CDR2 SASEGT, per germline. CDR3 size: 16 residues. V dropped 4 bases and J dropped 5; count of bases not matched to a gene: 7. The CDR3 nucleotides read TGTGCCAGCAGTGCAACTAGCGGGGGGGCCGGGGAGACCCAGTACTTC. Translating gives CASSATSGGAGETQYF.

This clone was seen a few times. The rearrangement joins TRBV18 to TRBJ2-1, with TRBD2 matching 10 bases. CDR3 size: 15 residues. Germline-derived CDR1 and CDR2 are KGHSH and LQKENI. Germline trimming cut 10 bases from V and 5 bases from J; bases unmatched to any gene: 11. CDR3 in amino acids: CANQPSSGGDNEQFF. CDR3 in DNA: TGTGCCAATCAGCCGTCGAGCGGGGGGGACAATGAGCAGTTCTTC.